A single sample is the source of the 27 T cell receptor beta chains below, sequenced in a study of post-analysis software for immune sequencing data. TCR beta cDNA libraries included unique molecular identifiers. TCRdb fed the PCR reads into MiXCR, producing one record per CDR3 protein. The sample lists over 150,000 distinct CDR3 sequences; roughly 31% were seen once. The antigens these receptors bind are not known. Whole-study results and caveats: About five TRBV segments appeared more often in patients than in controls, and TRBV5-6, TRBV5-1 and TRBV20-1 were among these.

Sample: blood. These receptors came from a girl between 5 and 17 years old with multiple sclerosis.

This clonotype has more than one count but fewer than ten. The chain carries TRBV5-4 and TRBJ2-6; D perhaps matches TRBD1 (5 bases). Per the germline V gene, CDR1 is SGHNT and CDR2 is YYREEE (reference sequence). Trimming left V 4 bases short and J 13 bases short, with 18 bases between. The CDR3 length is 14 residues. CDR3 residues: CASSRDSVWEVLTF. Written as DNA, the CDR3 is TGTGCCAGCAGCAGAGACAGCGTTTGGGAAGTCCTGACTTTC.

This clonotype was seen at least ten times. The chain recombines TRBV3-1 with TRBJ2-7; tentatively, D is TRBD1 or TRBD2 (5 bases each). The V end was cut by 6 bases, the J end by 2 bases, with 11 bases between. Germline values: CDR1 LGHDT, CDR2 YNNKEL (reference sequence). The CDR3 runs 13 residues. The CDR3 sequence is CASSPLGAYEQYF. In nucleotides, the CDR3 is TGTGCCAGCAGTCCACTGGGGGCCTACGAGCAGTACTTC.

This clonotype was picked up many times. The rearrangement uses TRBV4-2 and TRBJ2-7, with D maybe TRBD2 (6 bases). Trimming took 1 base from V and 0 from J, leaving 16 bases between them. The CDR3 is 17 residues long. Germline assignment: CDR1 LGHNA and CDR2 YNFKEQ. The CDR3 sequence is CASSQGHLERASYEQYF. The DNA for the CDR3 is TGTGCCAGCAGCCAAGGCCACCTCGAGCGGGCCTCCTACGAGCAGTACTTC.

This clonotype was found a few times. The chain carries TRBV6-2 or TRBV6-3 and TRBJ2-1; D unresolved. Germline loops: CDR1 MNHEY, CDR2 SVGEGT. The ends were cut back, 5 bases at V and 4 bases at J, with 15 bases in the middle. CDR3 length: 15 amino acids. CDR3 in DNA: TGTGCCAGCAGTCAATCCTGGACCCCTTACAATGAGCAGTTCTTC. It specifies CASSQSWTPYNEQFF.

This clonotype has at least ten counts. V gene TRBV5-1 combines with J gene TRBJ2-5; 8 bases agree with TRBD1. The J segment lost 2 bases and the V segment lost 6 bases, leaving 9 bases of the junction unmatched. Germline V gene sequence: CDR1 SGHRS, CDR2 YFSETQ. The CDR3 extends over 15 amino acids. CDR3 sequence (DNA): TGCGCCAGCAACGGCGGGACAGGCCTTCAAGAGACCCAGTACTTC. Translated: CASNGGTGLQETQYF.

This chain uses TRBV29-1 with TRBJ2-1; D might be TRBD1 (6 bases). This CDR3 has 13 amino acids. Trimming took off 3 bases at V and 7 bases at J, with 13 bases between the two ends. Germline V CDR1 and CDR2: SQVTM, ANQGSEA. CDR3 region: CSVEGQYTNEQFF. CDR3 DNA sequence: TGCAGCGTTGAGGGACAATACACGAATGAGCAGTTCTTC.

In regard to this clonotype: A read error may explain this, as a much larger clone is one base away. The chain carries TRBV20-1 and TRBJ2-5; tentative D call: TRBD1 (6 bases). CDR3 length: 11 amino acids. Trimming took 5 bases from V and 7 from J, leaving 11 bases between them. Germline-derived CDR1 and CDR2 are DFQATT and SNEGSKA (reference sequence). In DNA form, the CDR3 reads TGCAGTGCTCGGACAGAGGCGACCCAGTACTTC. Amino acids: CSARTEATQYF.

With regard to this clonotype: A read error may produce the germline difference seen at one junction end. The chain is built from TRBV9 and TRBJ1-1; 9 positions match TRBD1. The CDR3 spans 14 residues. Germline V gene sequence: CDR1 SGDLS, CDR2 YYNGEE. CDR3 sequence reads: CPSSATGGRTEAFF. As DNA, the CDR3 is TGTCCCAGCAGCGCGACAGGGGGTCGGACTGAAGCTTTCTTT.

This clonotype was detected ten times or more. The chain employs TRBV12-3 or TRBV12-4 and TRBJ2-1, with unresolved D. The CDR3 extends over 12 amino acids. Trimming removed 11 bases at V and 8 bases at J, with 16 bases between. CDR3 protein: CASQSDGDEQFF. In DNA, the CDR3 is TGTGCCTCCCAATCGGATGGGGATGAGCAGTTCTTC.

A few counts support this clonotype. A single base separates this from a much larger clone, so it may be a read error. The rearrangement joins TRBV29-1 to TRBJ2-5; 12 bases fit TRBD1. V lost 6 bases, J lost 4 bases, and 9 bases stayed unmatched. Looked up from germline, CDR1 is SQVTM and CDR2 is ANQGSEA. This CDR3 has 15 amino acids. The CDR3 bases are TGCAGCGTGGCCGGGACAGGGGGCCTTGGAGAGACCCAGTACTTC. This sequence encodes CSVAGTGGLGETQYF.

A remark on this clonotype: A much larger clonotype is one base distant, so this may be a read error. J is TRBJ2-1 and V is TRBV14; a possible D gene is TRBD1 (6 bases). Trimming took 1 base from V and 7 from J, leaving 20 bases between them. The CDR3 totals 17 residues. The germline CDR1 and CDR2 sequences are SGHDN and FVKESK. CDR3 in DNA: TGTGCCAGCAGCCAAGGCCCGGCTAGGGGGACCGAGAATGAGCAGTTCTTC. It translates to CASSQGPARGTENEQFF.

The sample holds many counts of this clonotype. This sequence joins TRBV20-1 and TRBJ2-7; TRBD2 agrees at 12 bases. The V segment lost 6 bases and the J segment 1 base; nucleotides outside the gene matches: 4. The CDR3 loop spans 14 amino acids. CDR1 DFQATT and CDR2 SNEGSKA come from the germline V gene (reference sequence). CDR3 sequence: CSASGLAGSYEQYF. The CDR3 nucleotides read TGCAGTGCCTCAGGACTAGCGGGGTCCTACGAGCAGTACTTC.

Here the CDR3 reads CASSLGGGTSGDGQFF. The CDR3 DNA is TGCGCCAGCAGCTTGGGAGGGGGGACTAGCGGCGATGGGCAGTTCTTC. The genes are TRBV5-1 and TRBJ2-1, with 11 nucleotides matching TRBD2. The CDR3 is 16 amino acids. Germline trimming cut 0 bases from V and 12 bases from J; bases unmatched to any gene: 11. Per germline, CDR1 SGHRS and CDR2 YFSETQ.

The chain has TRBV5-1 and TRBJ1-6; D unresolved. Trimming shortened V by 0 bases and J by 8 bases, and 15 bases separated the two germline ends. The germline CDR1 and CDR2 sequences are SGHRS and YFSETQ. The CDR3 contains 16 residues. The CDR3 nucleotides read TGCGCCAGCAGCTTGGGGTGGGGAGGTTCCGATTCACCCCTCCACTTT. As protein: CASSLGWGGSDSPLHF.

This clonotype was seen repeatedly, ten times or more. DNA of the CDR3: TGTGCCAGCAGCCGGTACTACAATGAACAGTTCTTC. Translated, it gives CASSRYYNEQFF. The rearrangement joins TRBV21-1 to TRBJ2-1. TRBV21-1 is a known pseudogene. The length of the CDR3 is 12 residues.

This clonotype was picked up many times. The V call is TRBV18, the J call TRBJ2-7, with 7 nucleotides matching TRBD2. The germline V gene encodes CDR1 KGHSH and CDR2 LQKENI. The CDR3 is 18 residues long. V was clipped by 2 bases and J by 2 bases; unmatched bases: 15. CDR3 nucleotides: TGTGCCAGCTCACCAATCCTAGCGGAGAAGGAGTACACCTACGAGCAGTACTTC. This codes for CASSPILAEKEYTYEQYF.

This clonotype has a handful of counts. This sequence joins TRBV11-2 and TRBJ2-2, with 12 bases that match TRBD2. The CDR3 contains 16 residues. Per the germline V gene, CDR1 is SGHAT and CDR2 is FQNNGV. With 4 bases clipped from V and 3 bases from J, the junction kept 3 bases outside the gene matches. The CDR3 is CASSSSGRADTGELFF. In DNA, the CDR3 is TGTGCCAGCAGCTCTAGCGGGAGGGCCGACACCGGGGAGCTGTTTTTT.

This clonotype has just a few counts. The rearrangement joins TRBV4-1 to TRBJ2-7, with D perhaps TRBD1 (5 bases). The CDR3 spans 14 residues. V gave up 4 bases and J gave up 0 bases, with 10 bases separating them. Germline loops: CDR1 MGHRA, CDR2 YSYEKL. CDR3: CASSLPQVSYEQYF. The CDR3 DNA reads as TGCGCCAGCAGCCTACCACAGGTCTCCTACGAGCAGTACTTC.

This clonotype was found many times. The rearrangement uses TRBV27 and TRBJ2-7, with 9 bases lining up with TRBD2. Germline V gene lookup returns CDR1 MNHEY and CDR2 SMNVEV (reference sequence). With V trimmed by 3 bases and J by 2 bases, 5 bases remained unmatched. This CDR3 region has 15 residues. This chain's CDR3 is CASSFGASGTYEQYF. The DNA for the CDR3 is TGTGCCAGCAGTTTCGGCGCTAGCGGGACCTACGAGCAGTACTTC.

This chain connects TRBV5-1 to TRBJ1-6; the D is unclear. The germline V gene has CDR1 SGHRS and CDR2 YFSETQ. V gave up 0 bases and J gave up 6 bases, with 10 bases separating them. This CDR3 has 15 residues. The CDR3 sequence is CASSLEGRSNSPLHF. CDR3 bases: TGCGCCAGCAGCTTGGAAGGCCGGTCTAATTCACCCCTCCACTTT.

There are a few counts of this clonotype. The CDR3 protein is CASSFLTDNTEAFF. The CDR3 DNA is TGCGCCAGCAGCTTCTTGACGGACAACACTGAAGCTTTCTTT. This rearrangement joins TRBV5-1 to TRBJ1-1; D is unclear. The ends were cut back, 2 bases at V and 2 bases at J, with 10 bases in the middle. There are 14 residues in the CDR3. In germline, CDR1 is SGHRS, CDR2 YFSETQ.

This clonotype has a handful of counts. The rearrangement uses TRBV15 and TRBJ2-5, with 10 bases aligning to TRBD1. CDR3 size: 17 residues. CDR1 is LNHNV, CDR2 YYDKDF, per germline (reference sequence). The V gene end was trimmed by 6 bases and the J gene end by 3 bases; junction bases not matched to a gene: 13. The CDR3 region is CATRKIPSGQGEETQYF. In nucleotides, the CDR3 is TGTGCCACCAGGAAAATCCCTAGCGGACAGGGGGAAGAGACCCAGTACTTC.

This clonotype was observed at least ten times. The gene calls are TRBV9 and TRBJ2-5, with 12 positions matching TRBD2. V shed 2 bases and J 3 bases; nucleotides not matched to a gene: 2. Per germline, CDR1 SGDLS and CDR2 YYNGEE. The CDR3 covers 15 residues. The CDR3 DNA follows: TGTGCCAGCAGCGTCTCTAGCGGGAGGGAAGAGACCCAGTACTTC. Translating it yields CASSVSSGREETQYF.

The gene calls are TRBV5-1 and TRBJ2-6; no reliable D call. The CDR3 runs to 14 residues. V was clipped by 8 bases and J by 0 bases, with 9 bases between them. CDR1 and CDR2 (germline): SGHRS, YFSETQ. CDR3 DNA: TGCGCCAGTGAAACGGACTCTGGGGCCAACGTCCTGACTTTC. Translating it yields CASETDSGANVLTF.

On this clonotype itself: A much bigger clone sits one base away, suggesting this may be a read error. V usage is TRBV20-1 and J usage is TRBJ2-7; possibly TRBD1 or TRBD2 for D (6 bases each). Per the germline V gene, CDR1 is DFQATT and CDR2 is SNEGSKA (reference sequence). This CDR3 contains 14 residues. The ends were cut back, 0 bases at V and 5 bases at J, with 14 bases in the middle. CDR3 protein: CSAREGGRGNEQYF. The CDR3 DNA follows: TGCAGTGCTAGAGAGGGGGGCAGGGGTAACGAGCAGTACTTC.

With regard to this clonotype: It may be a read error: a sequence one base away is much more abundant. The rearrangement uses TRBV12-3 or TRBV12-4 and TRBJ1-2; D possibly corresponds to TRBD1 (6 bases). The CDR3 has 13 amino acids. Trimming shortened V by 1 base and J by 6 bases, and 9 bases separated the two germline ends. The CDR3 sequence is CASSLGGANGYTF. The CDR3 DNA reads TGTGCCAGCAGTTTAGGGGGGGCGAATGGCTACACCTTC.

The chain combines TRBV3-1 with TRBJ2-1; 7 bases line up with TRBD2. V lost 4 bases to trimming and J lost 5 bases; unmatched junction nucleotides: 11. Germline CDR1 and CDR2: LGHDT and YNNKEL (reference sequence). The CDR3 spans 16 residues. The CDR3 nucleotides are TGTGCCAGCAGCCCCTCGGGACTAAGAGCCCACAATGAGCAGTTCTTC. Amino acid sequence: CASSPSGLRAHNEQFF.